This T cell receptor (beta chain) was observed in a study of CD8 T cells in Susac syndrome. This CDR3 is 12 amino acids long. The germline V and J ends were trimmed by 5 bases and 2 bases, with 7 bases remaining between them. Germline V gene sequence: CDR1 SQVTM, CDR2 ANQGSEA. Random hexamers served to reverse transcribe about 0.45 to 1 ug RNA. TCR beta CDR3 was amplified by immunoSEQ covering 54 Vbeta and 13 Jbeta. A single record per CDR3 protein comes from TCRdb applying MiXCR to the immunoSEQ multiplex PCR reads. Among 50,000 or so distinct CDR3 sequences listed, 80% to 95% were seen once. CD8+ and CD4+ T cells from blood underwent TCR beta sequencing, which was carried out in a high-throughput format. Controls were healthy donors (matched for age and sex). The authors negatively isolated CD8+ and CD4+ T cells and FACS-enriched TEMRA cells.

The rearrangement joins TRBV29-1 to TRBJ1-5; D is uncertain. The sample taken for sequencing was CD8+ T cells from PBMCs. The sequence came from a human donor in good health. The CDR3 nucleotides are TGCAGCGTTTTAGAAGGCAATCAGCCCCAGCATTTT. Protein product: CSVLEGNQPQHF.